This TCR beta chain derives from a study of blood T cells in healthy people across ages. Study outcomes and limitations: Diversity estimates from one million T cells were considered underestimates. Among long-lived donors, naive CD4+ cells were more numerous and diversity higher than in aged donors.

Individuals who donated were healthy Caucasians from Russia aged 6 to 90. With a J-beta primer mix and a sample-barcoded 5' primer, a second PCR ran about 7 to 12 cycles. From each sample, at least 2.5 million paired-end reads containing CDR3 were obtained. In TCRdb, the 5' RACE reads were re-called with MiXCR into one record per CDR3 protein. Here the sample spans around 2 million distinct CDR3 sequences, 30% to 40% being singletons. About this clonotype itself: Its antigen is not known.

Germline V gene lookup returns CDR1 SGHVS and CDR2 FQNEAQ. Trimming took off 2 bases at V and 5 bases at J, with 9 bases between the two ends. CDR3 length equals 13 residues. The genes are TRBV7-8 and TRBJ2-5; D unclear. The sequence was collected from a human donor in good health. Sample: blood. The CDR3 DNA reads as TGTGCCAGCAGCTTAACGATAAGCGAGACCCAGTACTTC. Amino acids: CASSLTISETQYF.